This TCR beta chain originates from a study of OX40 agonist ivuxolimab in advanced cancers. Study as a whole: Allowance was made for prior anti-PD-1, anti-PD-L1 or anti-CTLA-4 therapy, and roughly 39% had some.

Findings of the study overall: Not determined was the antigen specificity of the expanded peripheral T cells.

If patients had autoimmune disease history or systemic immunosuppression, they were excluded. V lost 5 bases and J 4 bases, leaving 15 bases between the germline ends. The CDR3 consists of 14 residues. The germline gives CDR1 SEHNR, CDR2 FQNEAQ (reference sequence). A remark on this clone: Antigen unknown.

Assay: immunoSEQ multiplex PCR; the TCRdb copy retains only in-frame clones and omits some. The sample has about 27,000 clones; 88% are singletons. The receptor was isolated from an adult with an advanced solid tumor such as melanoma, head and neck, liver or kidney cancer. The V and J genes are TRBV7-9 and TRBJ2-7, with D perhaps TRBD1 (6 bases). The input for sequencing was CD4+ or CD8+ T cells sorted from blood, taken in a trial of the OX40 agonist ivuxolimab. CDR3 amino acids: CASSPTGTPYEQYF. CDR3 coding DNA: TGTGCCAGCAGCCCCACCGGGACACCATACGAGCAGTACTTC.